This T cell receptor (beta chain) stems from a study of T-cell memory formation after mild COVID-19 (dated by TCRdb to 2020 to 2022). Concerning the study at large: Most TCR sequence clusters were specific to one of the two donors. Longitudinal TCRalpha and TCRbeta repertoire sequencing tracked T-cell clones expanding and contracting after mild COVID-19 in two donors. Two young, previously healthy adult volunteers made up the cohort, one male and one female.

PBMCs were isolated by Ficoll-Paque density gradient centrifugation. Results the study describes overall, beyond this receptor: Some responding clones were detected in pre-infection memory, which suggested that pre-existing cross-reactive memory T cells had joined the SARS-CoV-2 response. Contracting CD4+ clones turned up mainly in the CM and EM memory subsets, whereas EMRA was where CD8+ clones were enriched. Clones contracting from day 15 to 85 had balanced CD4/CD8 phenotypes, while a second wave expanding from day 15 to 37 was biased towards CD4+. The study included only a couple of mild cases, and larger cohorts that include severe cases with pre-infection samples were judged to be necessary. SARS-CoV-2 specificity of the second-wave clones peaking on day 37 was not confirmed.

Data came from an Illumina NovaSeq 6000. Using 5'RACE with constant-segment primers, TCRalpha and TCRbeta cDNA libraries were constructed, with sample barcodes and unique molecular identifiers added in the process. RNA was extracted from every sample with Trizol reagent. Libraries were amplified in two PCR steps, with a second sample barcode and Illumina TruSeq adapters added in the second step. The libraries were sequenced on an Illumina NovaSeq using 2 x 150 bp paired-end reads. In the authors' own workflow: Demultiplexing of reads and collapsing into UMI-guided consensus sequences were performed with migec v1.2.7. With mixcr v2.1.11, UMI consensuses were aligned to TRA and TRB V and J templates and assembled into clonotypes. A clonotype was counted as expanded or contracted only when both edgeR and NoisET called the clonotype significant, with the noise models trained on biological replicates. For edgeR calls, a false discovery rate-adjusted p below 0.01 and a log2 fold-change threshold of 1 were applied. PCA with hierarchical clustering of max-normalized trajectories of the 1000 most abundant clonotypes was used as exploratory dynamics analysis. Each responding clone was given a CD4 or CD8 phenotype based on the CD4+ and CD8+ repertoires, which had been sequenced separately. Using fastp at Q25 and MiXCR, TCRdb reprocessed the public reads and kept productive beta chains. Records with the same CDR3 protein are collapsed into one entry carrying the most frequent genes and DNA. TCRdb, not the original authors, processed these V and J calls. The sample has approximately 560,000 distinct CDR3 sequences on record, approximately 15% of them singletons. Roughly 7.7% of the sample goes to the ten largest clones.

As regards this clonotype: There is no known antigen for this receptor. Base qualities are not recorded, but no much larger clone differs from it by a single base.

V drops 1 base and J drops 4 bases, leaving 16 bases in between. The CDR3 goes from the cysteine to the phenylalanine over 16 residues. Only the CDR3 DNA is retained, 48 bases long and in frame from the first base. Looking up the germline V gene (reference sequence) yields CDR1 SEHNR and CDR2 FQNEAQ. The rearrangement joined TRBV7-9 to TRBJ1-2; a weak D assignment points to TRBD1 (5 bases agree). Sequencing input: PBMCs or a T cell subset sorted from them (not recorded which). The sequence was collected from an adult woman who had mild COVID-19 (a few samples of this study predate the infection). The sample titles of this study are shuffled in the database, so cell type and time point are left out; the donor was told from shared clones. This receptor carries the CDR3 CASSLGQGSDIYGYTF. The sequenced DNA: TGTGCCAGCAGCTTAGGCCAGGGTTCGGACATCTATGGCTACACCTTC. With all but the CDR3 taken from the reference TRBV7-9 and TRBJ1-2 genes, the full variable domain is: DTGVSQNPRHKITKRGQNVTFRCDPISEHNRLYWYRQTLGQGPEFLTYFQNEAQLEKSRLLSDRFSAERPKGSFSTLEIQRTEQGDSAMYLCASSLGQGSDIYGYTFGSGTRLTVV.